The rows below give T cell receptor beta chains drawn from one sample of a study of blood T cells in healthy people across ages. Via MiXCR, TCRdb re-called the 5' RACE reads, giving one row per CDR3 protein. The sample holds 850,000 to 1,300,000 distinct CDR3 sequences, 40% to 55% seen once. Sample: blood. All receptors derive from a woman aged 60-75 years in good health. CDR3s include the opening cysteine and the closing phenylalanine or tryptophan. The D gene is left open where the match is weak. Clone size, where shown, is once, few, many, or a class for clones that have expanded.

v_gene	abundance	d_gene	j_gene	CDR3aa	CDR3nt
TRBV4-2	NA	TRBD1	TRBJ2-1	CASSPGGVAHAREQFF	TGTGCCAGCAGCCCAGGGGGAGTGGCACATGCCCGGGAGCAGTTCTTC
TRBV7-2	few	NA	TRBJ2-7	CASSWDTYYEQYF	TGTGCCAGCAGCTGGGACACCTACTACGAGCAGTACTTC
TRBV28	few	NA	TRBJ1-5	CASSFPASTQPQHF	TGTGCCAGCAGTTTCCCAGCCAGTACACAGCCCCAGCATTTT
TRBV4-1	once	NA	TRBJ2-1	CASSLEGGVGEQFF	TGCGCCAGCAGCCTTGAAGGGGGGGTGGGTGAGCAGTTCTTC
TRBV5-1	NA	TRBD1	TRBJ2-5	CASSWGQPQETQYF	TGCGCCAGTTCCTGGGGACAGCCTCAAGAGACCCAGTACTTC
TRBV27	few	TRBD2	TRBJ2-5	CASSLQGPLAGGLQTQYF	TGTGCCAGCAGTTTACAGGGTCCGCTAGCGGGAGGCCTCCAGACCCAGTACTTC
TRBV13	NA	TRBD2	TRBJ2-1	CASSRLAGESNEQFF	TGTGCCAGCAGCAGACTAGCGGGAGAAAGCAATGAGCAGTTCTTC
TRBV20-1	NA	NA	TRBJ1-4	CSARDSGTINEKLFF	TGCAGTGCTAGAGATTCCGGGACAATTAATGAAAAACTGTTTTTT
TRBV12-3/TRBV12-4	NA	NA	TRBJ2-5	CASSPQTQNEQYF	TGTGCCAGCAGTCCCCAGACCCAAAATGAGCAGTACTTC
TRBV27	NA	NA	TRBJ2-5	CASTPVSGGYQETQYF	TGTGCCAGTACGCCGGTGTCTGGGGGGTACCAAGAGACCCAGTACTTC
TRBV5-1	NA	TRBD2	TRBJ2-7	CASSLEAAGGTEQYF	TGCGCCAGCAGCTTGGAGGCAGCGGGAGGGACCGAGCAGTACTTC
TRBV11-1	few	TRBD2	TRBJ2-3	CASSHPSGGLAGADTQYF	TGTGCCAGCAGCCATCCTAGCGGTGGACTAGCGGGAGCAGATACGCAGTATTTT
TRBV10-3	NA	NA	TRBJ1-4	CAISDRWTATNEKLFF	TGTGCCATCAGTGATCGGTGGACAGCAACTAATGAAAAACTGTTTTTT
TRBV29-1	NA	TRBD1	TRBJ1-6	CSVGTGGNSPLHF	TGCAGCGTGGGGACAGGGGGCAATTCACCCCTCCACTTT
TRBV9	few	TRBD2	TRBJ2-2	CASETSGPGTGELFF	TGTGCCAGCGAGACTAGCGGACCAGGGACCGGGGAGCTGTTTTTT
TRBV6-5	NA	TRBD1	TRBJ2-5	CASRPIRGPKETQYF	TGTGCCAGCAGACCTATCAGGGGGCCGAAAGAGACCCAGTACTTC
TRBV6-1	NA	TRBD1	TRBJ2-7	CASSEARDRVSSEQYF	TGTGCCAGCAGTGAAGCGCGGGACAGGGTATCTAGTGAGCAGTACTTC
TRBV5-1	NA	TRBD2	TRBJ2-7	CASSFIPGGSYEQYF	TGCGCCAGCAGCTTCATCCCGGGAGGGTCCTACGAGCAGTACTTC
TRBV3-1	NA	NA	TRBJ2-7	CASSLGLFVYEQYF	TGTGCCAGCAGCCTTGGGCTCTTTGTGTACGAGCAGTACTTC
TRBV25-1	many	TRBD1	TRBJ2-1	CASSENWGQASSMVNEQFF	TGTGCCAGCAGTGAGAACTGGGGACAGGCCTCCTCTATGGTCAATGAGCAGTTCTTC
TRBV5-1	few	NA	TRBJ2-1	CASSSDLVKSEQFF	TGCGCCAGCAGCTCGGACTTGGTGAAGAGTGAGCAGTTCTTC
TRBV7-9	few	NA	TRBJ1-2	CASSLVAGRNGYTF	TGTGCCAGCAGCTTAGTGGCAGGGAGGAATGGCTACACCTTC
TRBV4-1	NA	TRBD2	TRBJ2-7	CASSQGASGSPFSYEQYF	TGCGCCAGCAGCCAAGGGGCTAGCGGCTCTCCTTTTTCCTACGAGCAGTACTTC
TRBV15	NA	NA	TRBJ2-1	CATSVMASSYNEQFF	TGTGCCACCAGCGTTATGGCGAGCTCCTACAATGAGCAGTTCTTC
TRBV18	NA	TRBD2	TRBJ2-7	CASSPQRENVYEQYF	TGTGCCAGCTCACCCCAGCGGGAGAACGTATACGAGCAGTACTTC
TRBV27	few	TRBD2	TRBJ2-1	CASSWSSSGRIYNEQFF	TGTGCCAGCAGTTGGTCGTCTAGCGGGAGGATCTACAATGAGCAGTTCTTC
TRBV28	NA	NA	TRBJ1-2	CASSLNQNYGYTF	TGTGCCAGCAGCCTAAATCAGAACTATGGCTACACCTTC
TRBV6-5	NA	TRBD1	TRBJ2-1	CASSYIRGEQFF	TGTGCCAGCAGTTACATCAGGGGGGAGCAGTTCTTC
TRBV5-1	many	NA	TRBJ2-3	CASSLASDTQYF	TGTGCCAGCAGCTTAGCCTCAGATACGCAGTATTTT
TRBV27	few	NA	TRBJ1-4	CASSLGRRNEKLFF	TGTGCCAGCAGTTTGGGACGGAGGAATGAAAAACTGTTTTTT
TRBV6-2/TRBV6-3	NA	TRBD2	TRBJ2-7	CASSYGTSGEPYEQYF	TGTGCCAGCAGTTACGGGACTAGCGGAGAACCCTACGAGCAGTACTTC
TRBV7-2	NA	TRBD1	TRBJ2-3	CASSFGTGVTDTQYF	TGTGCCAGCAGCTTCGGGACAGGGGTGACAGATACGCAGTATTTT
TRBV7-9	NA	TRBD1	TRBJ2-1	CASTPGTGGYNEQFF	TGTGCCAGCACCCCCGGGACAGGGGGCTACAATGAGCAGTTCTTC